The text below deals with one TCR beta chain. How the authors handled the data: Estimation of nucleated cell counts was performed using reference gene primer amplification. Using immunoSEQ multiplex PCR, the repertoire was profiled, and TCRdb retains in-frame clones only, with some absent. The DNA gave D and trimming, while V, J and clone size come from that table. The sample yields approximately 60,000 clones, about nine tenths seen once. This entry belongs to a study of blood T cell repertoires in COVID-19. The ends lost 0 bases at V and 7 bases at J; junction bases unmatched: 1. CDR3 length: 13 amino acids. Germline V lookup: CDR1 SGHDT, CDR2 YYEEEE.

Sequenced input: peripheral blood. This clonotype originated in a woman of 80 years or more with COVID-19, enrolled during active disease. The rearrangement joins TRBV5-6 to TRBJ1-2; 9 nucleotides agree with TRBD1. CDR3 sequence: CASSLGTGVGYTF. CDR3 in DNA: TGTGCCAGCAGCTTGGGGACAGGGGTTGGCTACACCTTC.